The present TCR beta chain was sequenced within a study of blood T cell repertoires in COVID-19. About the study: T cells, B-cell-depleted T cells, or PBMCs supplied cDNA or gDNA.

Germline V gene sequence: CDR1 MGHRA, CDR2 YSYEKL. The length of the CDR3 is 15 residues. Trimming took off 1 base at V and 2 bases at J, with 6 bases between the two ends. Generated by immunoSEQ multiplex PCR, the TCRdb table keeps only in-frame clones and is missing some. Among about 330,000 clones listed, around 92% were seen once. The sequence was collected from a man in his late teens or twenties who had recovered from COVID-19. The chain employs TRBV4-1 and TRBJ1-6; tentatively, D is TRBD1 (5 bases). Material for sequencing was peripheral blood. CDR3 amino acids: CASSQGTTYNSPLHF. The CDR3, as DNA: TGCGCCAGCAGCCAAGGGACAACCTATAATTCACCCCTCCACTTT.